These T cell receptor beta chains were read from a single sample in a study of blood T cell repertoires in COVID-19. Generated by immunoSEQ multiplex PCR, the TCRdb table keeps only in-frame clones and is missing some. This table has around 190,000 clones, under 90% appearing once. The specimen was peripheral blood. The receptors originated from a human donor in a cohort sampled during active COVID-19. Each CDR3 is given with its conserved first and last residue. Fields, in order: clone size, J gene, D gene, V gene, CDR3 protein, CDR3 DNA. The D gene is left open where the match is weak. The size of a clone is reported for some rows only, either as once, few or many, or as a class for expanded clones.

NA TRBJ2-2 TRBD1 TRBV2 CASRLTGGDTGELFF TGTGCCAGCAGACTGACAGGGGGCGACACCGGGGAGCTGTTTTTT
NA TRBJ1-1 NA TRBV11-2 CASSPGGRGTNTEAFF TGTGCCAGCAGCCCCGGGGGTCGGGGGACGAACACTGAAGCTTTCTTT
NA TRBJ1-2 NA TRBV6-5 CASSSGRVNGYTF TGTGCCAGCAGTTCTGGGAGGGTTAACGGCTACACCTTC
NA TRBJ1-1 TRBD1 TRBV4-1 CASSPLGAGGPEAFF TGCGCCAGCAGCCCCCTCGGGGCAGGGGGCCCTGAAGCTTTCTTT
few TRBJ1-2 NA TRBV3-1/TRBV3-2 CASSQADSNYGYTF TGTGCCAGCAGCCAAGCAGACTCTAACTATGGCTACACCTTC
NA TRBJ2-7 TRBD1 TRBV30 CAWTRDRGREQYF TGTGCCTGGACCCGGGACAGGGGGAGGGAGCAGTACTTC
NA TRBJ2-5 TRBD2 TRBV3-1/TRBV3-2 CASSQGASGEETQYF TGTGCCAGCAGCCAAGGGGCTAGCGGGGAAGAGACCCAGTACTTC
once TRBJ2-5 TRBD1 TRBV5-1 CASSYLGTGLRETQYF TGCGCCAGCAGCTACCTCGGGACAGGGTTGCGGGAGACCCAGTACTTC
NA TRBJ1-4 NA TRBV5-1 CASSVQGTATNEKLFF TGCGCCAGCAGCGTACAGGGAACTGCAACTAATGAAAAACTGTTTTTT
once TRBJ2-7 NA TRBV18 CASSPRVSERNEQYF TGTGCCAGCTCACCCCGGGTTAGCGAACGGAACGAGCAGTACTTC
few TRBJ2-5 TRBD2 TRBV5-1 CASSLVSGGRETQYF TGCGCCAGCAGCTTGGTGTCGGGGGGGCGTGAGACCCAGTACTTC
NA TRBJ1-4 NA TRBV19 CASSIEGRQTTNEKLFF TGTGCCAGTAGTATTGAGGGCCGTCAGACAACTAATGAAAAACTGTTTTTT
NA TRBJ1-2 NA TRBV6-5 CASSPRGNSYGYTF TGTGCCAGCAGCCCGAGGGGGAACAGCTATGGCTACACCTTC
few TRBJ1-1 TRBD1 TRBV9 CASSLTGDTEAFF TGTGCCAGCAGCCTAACAGGGGACACTGAAGCTTTCTTT
NA TRBJ1-2 TRBD1 TRBV27 CASSWDRGQVYGYTF TGTGCCAGCAGTTGGGACAGGGGGCAGGTCTATGGCTACACCTTC
NA TRBJ2-2 NA TRBV5-6 CASSLGRLPTGELFF TGTGCCAGCAGCTTAGGAAGACTCCCCACCGGGGAGCTGTTTTTT
once TRBJ1-1 NA TRBV5-1 CASSLGWADRAEAFF TGCGCCAGCAGCTTGGGTTGGGCGGACAGAGCTGAAGCTTTCTTT
NA TRBJ1-1 NA TRBV25-1 CASSARRGLGTEAFF TGTGCCAGCAGTGCCCGCCGGGGGTTGGGGACTGAAGCTTTCTTT
NA TRBJ1-1 NA TRBV7-2 CASSFDRQNTEAFF TGTGCCAGCAGCTTCGACAGGCAGAACACTGAAGCTTTCTTT
NA TRBJ1-2 NA TRBV27 CASSPDLEVGGYTF TGTGCCAGCAGTCCCGATTTGGAGGTCGGCGGCTACACCTTC
NA TRBJ2-7 TRBD2 TRBV5-6 CASSLDAAGAFEQYF TGTGCCAGCAGCTTGGATGCGGCGGGAGCGTTCGAGCAGTACTTC
NA TRBJ2-4 NA TRBV3-1/TRBV3-2 CASSQGRNIQYF TGTGCCAGCAGCCAAGGCCGGAACATTCAGTACTTC
NA TRBJ2-7 NA TRBV18 CASSPRDNPDNSYEQYF TGTGCCAGCTCACCACGTGACAATCCAGACAACTCCTACGAGCAGTACTTC
NA TRBJ1-2 TRBD1 TRBV2 CASRPGQAYGYTF TGTGCCAGCAGACCCGGACAGGCGTATGGCTACACCTTC
NA TRBJ1-2 NA TRBV6-6 CASSYSAGGYGYTF TGTGCCAGCAGTTACTCCGCGGGGGGATATGGCTACACCTTC
NA TRBJ2-7 NA TRBV7-8 CASSLGQGLTYEQYF TGTGCCAGCAGCTTGGGGCAGGGCCTCACCTACGAGCAGTACTTC
NA TRBJ1-1 NA TRBV5-4 CASSLDRTNTEAFF TGTGCCAGCAGCTTGGACAGGACGAACACTGAAGCTTTCTTT
NA TRBJ2-5 TRBD2 TRBV5-1 CASSSLTGGYQETQYF TGCGCCAGCAGCTCCCTAACGGGGGGGTACCAAGAGACCCAGTACTTC
NA TRBJ2-5 TRBD1 TRBV19 CATQDGGTGGVETQYF TGTGCCACTCAAGACGGTGGGACAGGGGGCGTGGAGACCCAGTACTTC
NA TRBJ1-4 NA TRBV28 CASSPGETTNEKLFF TGTGCCAGCAGTCCAGGGGAAACAACTAATGAAAAACTGTTTTTT
many TRBJ2-4 TRBD1 TRBV5-3 CARSRQGLDVKNIQYF TGTGCCAGAAGCCGACAGGGCTTGGATGTCAAAAACATTCAGTACTTC
few TRBJ1-1 NA TRBV5-1 CASSTRGNTEAFF TGCGCCAGCAGCACCCGAGGCAACACTGAAGCTTTCTTT
NA TRBJ1-4 TRBD1 TRBV13 CASSQTGSNEKLFF TGTGCCAGCAGCCAGACAGGGTCTAATGAAAAACTGTTTTTT
NA TRBJ1-4 NA TRBV7-9 CASSGQRNEKLFF TGTGCCAGCAGCGGACAGCGTAATGAAAAACTGTTTTTT
NA TRBJ2-2 NA TRBV28 CASSLERENTGELFF TGTGCCAGCAGCCTCGAACGGGAGAACACCGGGGAGCTGTTTTTT
NA TRBJ2-7 NA TRBV13 CASSPLGQGSYEQYF TGTGCCAGCAGCCCCCTCGGGCAGGGCTCCTACGAGCAGTACTTC
NA TRBJ2-1 TRBD2 TRBV19 CASSISSGGNNEQFF TGTGCCAGTAGTATATCTAGCGGGGGGAACAATGAGCAGTTCTTC
NA TRBJ1-2 NA TRBV6-5 CASRGQGNYGYTF TGTGCCAGCAGGGGCCAGGGAAACTATGGCTACACCTTC
few TRBJ2-1 NA TRBV3-1/TRBV3-2 CASSQPWGNNEQFF TGTGCCAGCAGCCAACCTTGGGGCAACAATGAGCAGTTCTTC
NA TRBJ2-7 TRBD1 TRBV7-9 CASSSDRPYEQYF TGTGCCAGCAGCTCGGACAGGCCCTACGAGCAGTACTTC
NA TRBJ1-1 TRBD1 TRBV18 CASSPLPQGANTEAFF TGTGCCAGCTCACCCCTCCCACAGGGGGCAAACACTGAAGCTTTCTTT
NA TRBJ2-5 NA TRBV5-1 CASSPLEFNLETQYF TGCGCCAGCAGTCCCCTTGAGTTTAACCTGGAGACCCAGTACTTC
once TRBJ2-1 NA TRBV6-1 CASSEYGLASYNEQFF TGTGCCAGCAGTGAATACGGTTTAGCCTCCTACAATGAGCAGTTCTTC
once TRBJ2-1 TRBD1 TRBV5-1 CASSLAGTGYYNEQFF TGCGCCAGCAGCTTGGCCGGGACAGGGTACTACAATGAGCAGTTCTTC
NA TRBJ1-2 TRBD1 TRBV27 CASSLGVRGQNYGYTF TGTGCCAGCAGTTTAGGGGTAAGGGGACAGAACTATGGCTACACCTTC
few TRBJ2-7 TRBD2 TRBV7-6 CASSLELAGSYEQYF TGTGCCAGCAGCTTAGAACTAGCGGGGTCCTACGAGCAGTACTTC
NA TRBJ2-1 TRBD2 TRBV3-1/TRBV3-2 CASSQDFSGGAGEQFF TGTGCCAGCAGCCAAGATTTCAGCGGGGGGGCGGGGGAGCAGTTCTTC
NA TRBJ1-2 NA TRBV29-1 CSAARQQQNYGYTF TGCAGCGCAGCCCGACAGCAACAAAACTATGGCTACACCTTC
NA TRBJ1-2 TRBD1 TRBV11-1 CASSPGQGIYGYTF TGTGCCAGCAGCCCGGGACAGGGGATCTATGGCTACACCTTC
few TRBJ1-2 NA TRBV30 CGGGNGYTF TGTGGCGGGGGTAATGGCTACACCTTC
NA TRBJ1-5 NA TRBV7-2 CASSSDSSNQPQHF TGTGCCAGCAGCTCCGACAGTAGCAATCAGCCCCAGCATTTT
NA TRBJ1-1 NA TRBV18 CASSHRDGEAFF TGTGCCAGCTCTCACAGGGATGGTGAAGCTTTCTTT
few TRBJ1-6 NA TRBV10-3 CAINPNSPLHF TGTGCCATCAATCCGAATTCACCCCTCCACTTT